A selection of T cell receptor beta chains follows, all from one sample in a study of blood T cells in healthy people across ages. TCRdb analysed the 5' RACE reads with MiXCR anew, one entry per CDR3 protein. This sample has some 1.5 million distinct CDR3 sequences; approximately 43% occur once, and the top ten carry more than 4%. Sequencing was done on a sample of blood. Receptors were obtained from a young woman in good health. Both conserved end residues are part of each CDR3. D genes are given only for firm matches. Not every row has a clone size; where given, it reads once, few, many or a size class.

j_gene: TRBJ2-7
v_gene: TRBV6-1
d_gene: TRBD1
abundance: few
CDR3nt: TGTGCCAGCGGAGGACAGGGTTTGGTCGAGCAGTACTTC
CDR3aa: CASGGQGLVEQYF

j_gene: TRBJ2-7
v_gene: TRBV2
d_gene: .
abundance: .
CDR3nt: TGTGCCAGCAGTATGAAGGCAGCCGCGCAGGAGCAGTACTTC
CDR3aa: CASSMKAAAQEQYF

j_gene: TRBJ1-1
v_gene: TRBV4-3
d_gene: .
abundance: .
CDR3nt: TGCGCCAGCAGCGGAAGGCTAAAGGACACTGAAGCTTTCTTT
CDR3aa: CASSGRLKDTEAFF

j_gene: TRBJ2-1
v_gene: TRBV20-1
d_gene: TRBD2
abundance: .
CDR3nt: TGCAGTGTCACTAGCGGGGGCTCCAGGAATGAGCAGTTCTTC
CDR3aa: CSVTSGGSRNEQFF

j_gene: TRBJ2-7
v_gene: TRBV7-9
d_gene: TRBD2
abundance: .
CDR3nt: TGTGCCAGCAGCTCCCGGGTGTTAGCGGGGGGCGCGACCTCCTACAATGAGCAGTACTTC
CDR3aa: CASSSRVLAGGATSYNEQYF

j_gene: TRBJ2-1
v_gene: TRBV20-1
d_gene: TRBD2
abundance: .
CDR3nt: TGCAGTGCTAGCAAGAGAGCGGGAGGGCCGAACAATGAGCAGTTCTTC
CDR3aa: CSASKRAGGPNNEQFF

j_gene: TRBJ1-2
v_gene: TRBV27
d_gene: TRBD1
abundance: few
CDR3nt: TGTGCCAGCAGCGGGACAGGGGGCCTCTATGGCTACACCTTC
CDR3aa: CASSGTGGLYGYTF

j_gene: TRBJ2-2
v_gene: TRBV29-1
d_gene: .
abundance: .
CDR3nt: TGCAGCGTTCCCGACGGAATTTTGAACACCGGGGAGCTGTTTTTT
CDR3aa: CSVPDGILNTGELFF

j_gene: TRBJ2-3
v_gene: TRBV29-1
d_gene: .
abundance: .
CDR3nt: TGCAGCGTTGCCCTTCAAACAGATACGCAGTATTTT
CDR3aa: CSVALQTDTQYF

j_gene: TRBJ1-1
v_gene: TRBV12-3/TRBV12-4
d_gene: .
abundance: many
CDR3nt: TGTGCCAGCAGACAGAAGGGGGGGATGAACACTGAAGCTTTCTTT
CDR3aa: CASRQKGGMNTEAFF